The next 18 T cell receptor beta chains were all read from a single sample in a study of beta chain features in type 1 diabetes. Of the isolated RNA, all was reverse transcribed, and so the sequenced material was expressed TCRB transcripts. Method: immunoSEQ multiplex PCR; TCRdb's copy keeps in-frame clones and lacks some. The sample lists hundreds of thousands of clones, 15% to 17% seen once, with around 0.1% in the top ten. Sample: naive CD4+ T cells from blood. Source of these receptors: a man between 18 and 29 years old in good health.

The V and J genes are TRBV5-1 and TRBJ1-2; possibly TRBD1 for D (5 bases). Trimming shortened V by 1 base and J by 4 bases, and 17 bases separated the two germline ends. Germline V CDR1 and CDR2: SGHRS, YFSETQ. The CDR3 runs 16 residues. As DNA, the CDR3 is TGCGCCAGCAGCTTGCCCTCACAGGCCATGGGCTATGGCTACACCTTC. Amino acids: CASSLPSQAMGYGYTF.

This clone has only a few counts. The genes are TRBV5-4 and TRBJ2-5; D not resolved. V gave up 1 base and J gave up 4 bases, with 14 bases separating them. The CDR3 sequence is 15 residues long. Germline V gene lookup returns CDR1 SGHNT and CDR2 YYREEE (reference sequence). The CDR3 nucleotides are TGTGCCAGCAGCTTGAGTGGCAGCCCGGGAGAGACCCAGTACTTC. Protein: CASSLSGSPGETQYF.

Comments on this clone: Distinct nucleotide sequences in the sample also encode this CDR3. The chain combines TRBV5-1 with TRBJ2-2, with D perhaps TRBD1 (5 bases). This CDR3 is built from 14 residues. CDR1 is SGHRS and CDR2 is YFSETQ in the germline V gene. Trimming took off 2 bases at V and 1 base at J, with 6 bases between the two ends. CDR3 in DNA: TGCGCCAGCAGCTTCCAGGGGAACACCGGGGAGCTGTTTTTT. As protein: CASSFQGNTGELFF.

This clone was observed a few times. Sequence at one end of the junction differs from germline and may be a read error. The rearrangement links TRBV20-1 to TRBJ1-4; TRBD1 is a possible D gene (6 bases). The germline CDR1 and CDR2 sequences are DFQATT and SNEGSKA (reference sequence). The CDR3 runs 10 residues. DNA for the CDR3: TGCAGTGCTAGTGAATTCGGACAGATTTTT. The encoded protein is CSASEFGQIF.

The gene calls are TRBV28 and TRBJ2-5, with 9 positions matching TRBD1. CDR1 is MDHEN and CDR2 is SYDVKM in the germline V gene. J lost 6 bases, V lost 3 bases, and 8 bases had no gene match. The length of the CDR3 is 15 residues. The CDR3 bases are TGTGCCAGCAGTTTTTCTACAGGGGGCGTCAAGACCCAGTACTTC. Protein product: CASSFSTGGVKTQYF.

This clone was detected a few times. The chain recombines TRBV10-3 with TRBJ2-1, with unresolved D. Germline CDR1 reads ENHRY; CDR2 reads SYGVKD. This CDR3 has 9 amino acids. V was trimmed by 6 bases and J by 7 bases, leaving 1 base between them. DNA of the CDR3: TGTGCCATCAGAAATGAGCAGTTCTTC. It yields the protein CAIRNEQFF.

This rearrangement joins TRBV19 to TRBJ2-5; the D is unclear. The germline CDR1 and CDR2 sequences are LNHDA and SQIVND (reference sequence). The CDR3 covers 14 residues. Trimming took 5 bases from V and 1 from J, leaving 11 bases between them. The CDR3 reads CASSVGLVQETQYF. CDR3 DNA: TGTGCCAGTAGTGTCGGGCTCGTCCAAGAGACCCAGTACTTC.

This chain links TRBV5-1 with TRBJ2-1; a possible D gene is TRBD1 (6 bases). Trimming cost V 4 bases and J 6 bases, with 20 bases left between them. Germline lookup yields CDR1 SGHRS and CDR2 YFSETQ. The CDR3 loop spans 16 amino acids. The CDR3 spells CASSPEQGTMGNEQFF. CDR3 DNA sequence: TGCGCCAGCAGCCCAGAACAGGGAACCATGGGCAATGAGCAGTTCTTC.

This clone came up a few times. One end of the junction fails to match germline, which may point to a read error. CDR3 amino acids: CASRLGVAEQFF. The CDR3 bases are TGTGCCAGCAGATTGGGCGTGGCTGAGCAGTTCTTC. The gene calls are TRBV5-5 and TRBJ2-1; D ambiguous. Germline CDR1 is SGHKS and CDR2 is YYEKEE (reference sequence). The CDR3 loop spans 12 amino acids.

This clone was recorded a few times. The gene calls are TRBV2 and TRBJ2-7; 7 bases line up with TRBD2. Trimming removed 5 bases from V and 2 bases from J; junction bases left unmatched: 12. This CDR3 comprises 16 residues. The germline gives CDR1 SNHLY, CDR2 FYNNEI. Here the CDR3 reads CASSPSLPGRAYEQYF. Here the CDR3 DNA reads TGTGCCAGCAGTCCTTCTCTCCCAGGGAGGGCCTACGAGCAGTACTTC.

The V gene is TRBV7-2, the J gene TRBJ2-3, with D possibly TRBD2 on 5 matching bases. V was clipped by 0 bases and J by 3 bases, with 10 bases between them. There are 15 residues in the CDR3. Germline CDR1 SGHTA, CDR2 FQGNSA. CDR3 in amino acids: CASSLARTQTDTQYF. The CDR3 DNA follows: TGTGCCAGCAGCTTAGCAAGGACTCAAACAGATACGCAGTATTTT. Using reference TRBV7-2 and TRBJ2-3 for the parts outside the CDR3, the full variable domain is GAGVSQSPSNKVTEKGKDVELRCDPISGHTALYWYRQSLGQGLEFLIYFQGNSAPDKSGLPSDRFSAERTGGSVSTLTIQRTQQEDSAVYLCASSLARTQTDTQYFGPGTRLTVL.

V usage is TRBV7-9 and J usage is TRBJ2-1; 7 positions agree with TRBD1. V lost 4 bases and J lost 6; bases outside the gene matches: 15. Per the germline V gene, CDR1 is SEHNR and CDR2 is FQNEAQ (reference sequence). The CDR3 covers 17 residues. Here the CDR3 reads CASSSQPRGRYVNEQFF. Here the CDR3 DNA reads TGTGCCAGCAGCTCCCAACCTAGGGGGCGTTATGTCAATGAGCAGTTCTTC.

This sequence joins TRBV7-2 and TRBJ1-4, with D possibly matching TRBD1 (6 bases). The CDR3 consists of 16 residues. Trimming cost V 3 bases and J 3 bases, with 14 bases left between them. The germline V gene has CDR1 SGHTA and CDR2 FQGNSA. The CDR3 here is CASSFYSRGPNEKLFF. The CDR3 nucleotides are TGTGCCAGCAGCTTTTACTCCAGGGGTCCTAATGAAAAACTGTTTTTT. Looking up the rest from reference TRBV7-2 and TRBJ1-4 gives the full variable domain: GAGVSQSPSNKVTEKGKDVELRCDPISGHTALYWYRQSLGQGLEFLIYFQGNSAPDKSGLPSDRFSAERTGGSVSTLTIQRTQQEDSAVYLCASSFYSRGPNEKLFFGSGTQLSVL.

The table lists this clone with a few counts. This sequence joins TRBV2 and TRBJ1-3, with D hard to call. This CDR3 is built from 13 residues. The V and J ends lost 9 bases and 4 bases respectively, with 13 bases between them. Germline V gene data show CDR1 as SNHLY and CDR2 as FYNNEI. The CDR3 protein is CARVTPEGNTIYF. For the CDR3, the DNA is TGTGCCAGAGTTACCCCCGAGGGAAACACCATATATTTT.

V usage is TRBV19 and J usage is TRBJ1-6; D remains unclear. CDR1 and CDR2 from the germline V gene are LNHDA and SQIVND (reference sequence). The length of the CDR3 is 16 residues. Trimming shortened V by 3 bases and J by 5 bases, and 14 bases separated the two germline ends. CDR3: CASSIRGNGNNSPLHF. DNA of the CDR3: TGTGCCAGTAGTATTCGGGGTAACGGTAATAATTCACCCCTCCACTTT.

This chain links TRBV7-9 with TRBJ1-5, with D hard to call. Trimming removed 1 base from V and 3 bases from J, with 7 bases in between. Germline assignment: CDR1 SEHNR and CDR2 FQNEAQ (reference sequence). The CDR3 runs to 14 residues. The DNA for the CDR3 is TGTGCCAGCAGCTTAGTTGGGGACAATCAGCCCCAGCATTTT. Translated, it gives CASSLVGDNQPQHF. The full variable domain, in which reference TRBV7-9 and TRBJ1-5 provide the parts outside the CDR3, is DTGVSQNPRHKITKRGQNVTFRCDPISEHNRLYWYRQTLGQGPEFLTYFQNEAQLEKSRLLSDRFSAERPKGSFSTLEIQRTEQGDSAMYLCASSLVGDNQPQHFGDGTRLSIL.

In its sample, this clone was seen a few times. The chain uses TRBV5-1 and TRBJ2-5, with TRBD2 matching over 10 bases. This CDR3 is built from 15 residues. The trim removed 1 base at V and 5 bases at J, leaving 5 bases unmatched. The germline V gene encodes CDR1 SGHRS and CDR2 YFSETQ. The CDR3 nucleotides read TGCGCCAGCAGCTTGTTGGCTAGCGGGGGCGAGACCCAGTACTTC. Translation: CASSLLASGGETQYF.

The chain uses TRBV18 and TRBJ1-2; D is perhaps TRBD1 (6 bases). The V and J ends lost 5 bases and 0 bases respectively, with 16 bases between them. Germline CDR1 reads KGHSH; CDR2 reads LQKENI. The CDR3 loop spans 16 amino acids. The CDR3 spells CASSSVLTGSNYGYTF. The CDR3 DNA follows: TGTGCCAGCTCATCGGTACTGACAGGATCTAACTATGGCTACACCTTC.